The 4 T cell receptor beta chains below were found in one sample sequenced in a study of blood T cell repertoires in COVID-19. Profiled with immunoSEQ multiplex PCR; TCRdb holds only in-frame clones, not every one. The data contain over 200,000 clones, around 80% of them singletons. The sample taken for sequencing was PBMCs or T cells enriched from blood (not recorded which). All receptors derive from a man aged 60 to 69 who had recovered from COVID-19.

This sequence joins TRBV7-9 and TRBJ1-3; D is unclear. Deletions cut 11 bases from V and 0 bases from J, with 17 bases between. This CDR3 contains 15 residues. Germline values: CDR1 SEHNR, CDR2 FQNEAQ (reference sequence). For the CDR3, the DNA is TGTGCCCAACCGGGAGGGCCGGACTCTGGAAACACCATATATTTT. Its translation is CAQPGGPDSGNTIYF.

The gene calls are TRBV4-3 and TRBJ1-2, with 7 bases identical to TRBD1. In germline, CDR1 is LGHNA, CDR2 YSLEER. The CDR3 totals 15 residues. J gave up 4 bases and V 0 bases, and 5 bases lay outside the gene matches. The CDR3 DNA sequence: TGCGCCAGCAGCCAAGAAACAGGGGTGAGCTATGGCTACACCTTC. This codes for CASSQETGVSYGYTF.

This clone occurred once. V is TRBV5-1 and J is TRBJ1-1, with D tentatively TRBD1 (6 bases). Germline V gene data show CDR1 as SGHRS and CDR2 as YFSETQ. The length of the CDR3 is 16 residues. V was shortened by 2 bases and J by 1 base, with 15 bases between the two germline ends. The CDR3 DNA sequence: TGCGCCAGCAGCTTAAGTGGGGGGGCACCGAACACTGAAGCTTTCTTT. It specifies CASSLSGGAPNTEAFF.

The V call is TRBV9, the J call TRBJ1-2, with 7 nucleotides matching TRBD1. Germline CDR1 is SGDLS and CDR2 is YYNGEE. The V and J ends lost 3 bases and 6 bases, in that order; junction bases with no gene match: 14. This CDR3 region has 16 residues. CDR3 loop: CASSGETGRAPDGYTF. The CDR3 coding sequence is TGTGCCAGCAGCGGAGAGACAGGGCGAGCCCCTGATGGCTACACCTTC.